This T cell receptor (beta chain) appears in the sequencing data of a study of T cell repertoires in aging, cancer and after chemotherapy. General observations from the study: Untreated cancer patients had significantly lower blood TCR diversity than age-matched healthy donors.

The template was genomic DNA from peripheral blood, not RNA. V was cut by 2 bases and J by 5 bases, with 16 bases left in between. The CDR3 is made up of 16 amino acids. Germline loops: CDR1 MGHDK, CDR2 SYGVNS. TRB rearrangements spanning V, D and J were amplified using mixed TRB-A/B primers. TCRdb reprocessed the multiplex PCR reads with MiXCR, giving one entry per CDR3 protein. Of around 7,000 distinct CDR3 sequences in the sample, over 35% were seen once. This clonotype has more than one count but fewer than ten. The antigen remains undetermined. The receptor was isolated from a human donor in good health. Sequencing was done on a sample of blood. The chain employs TRBV25-1 and TRBJ2-1; tentative D call: TRBD1 (5 bases). The CDR3 protein is CASSEMAGSRDNEQFF. DNA of the CDR3: TGTGCCAGCAGTGAAATGGCAGGGTCCCGGGACAATGAGCAGTTCTTC. The complete variable domain, with remaining parts taken from reference TRBV25-1 and TRBJ2-1, reads EADIYQTPRYLVIGTGKKITLECSQTMGHDKMYWYQQDPGMELHLIHYSYGVNSTEKGDLSSESTVSRIRTEHFPLTLESARPSHTSQYLCASSEMAGSRDNEQFFGPGTRLTVL.